This T cell receptor (beta chain) stems from a study of control samples from healthy donors and cancer patients. Measured with immunoSEQ multiplex PCR; TCRdb has only the in-frame clones, and not every one. The sample records approximately 150,000 clones, approximately 86% being singletons. This clone was picked up a small number of times. Unmatched junction bases numbered 6, after V lost 8 bases and J lost 8 bases. Germline values: CDR1 SNHLY, CDR2 FYNNEI. This CDR3 is 14 amino acids long. This clonotype was sampled from a man aged 18 to 29 in good health. Sequencing was done on a sample of blood. The V gene is TRBV2, the J gene TRBJ2-1; TRBD2 agrees at 13 bases. For the CDR3, the DNA is TGTGCCAGCTCCGAACTAGCGGGGGGGGATGAGCAGTTCTTC. It codes for CASSELAGGDEQFF.